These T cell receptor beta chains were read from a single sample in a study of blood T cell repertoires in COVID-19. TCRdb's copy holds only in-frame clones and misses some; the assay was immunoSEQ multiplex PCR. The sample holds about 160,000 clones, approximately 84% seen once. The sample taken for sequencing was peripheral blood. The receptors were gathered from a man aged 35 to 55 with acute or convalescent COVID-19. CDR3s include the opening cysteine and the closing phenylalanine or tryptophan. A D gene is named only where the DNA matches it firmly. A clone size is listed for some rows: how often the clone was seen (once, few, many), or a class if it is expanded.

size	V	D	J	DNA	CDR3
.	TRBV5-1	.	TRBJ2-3	TGCGCCAGCAGCTTGTTCGCTAGCGATGATACGCAGTATTTT	CASSLFASDDTQYF
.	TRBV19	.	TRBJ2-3	TGTGCCAGTAGTTTGGGGGGTTGGACAGATACGCAGTATTTT	CASSLGGWTDTQYF
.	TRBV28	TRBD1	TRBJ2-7	TGTGCCAGCAGTCCCTCACCGGGACAGGGGACCAGAGGGGGATACGAGCAGTACTTC	CASSPSPGQGTRGGYEQYF
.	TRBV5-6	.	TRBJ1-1	TGTGCCAGCAGCTTGGCCAGGTTGAACACTGAAGCTTTCTTT	CASSLARLNTEAFF
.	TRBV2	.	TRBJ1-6	TGTGCCAGCAGTGAAGATAACACCTATAATTCACCCCTCCACTTT	CASSEDNTYNSPLHF
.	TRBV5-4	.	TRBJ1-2	TGTGCCAGCAGCTTGGTACAGGGTAGCTATGGCTACACCTTC	CASSLVQGSYGYTF
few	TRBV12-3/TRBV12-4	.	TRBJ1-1	TGTGCCAGCAGTTTAGACGTACGAGCCCTCGCTTTCTTT	CASSLDVRALAFF
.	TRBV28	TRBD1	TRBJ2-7	TGTGCCAGCACCCGGGACAGGGGCTACGAGCAGTACTTC	CASTRDRGYEQYF
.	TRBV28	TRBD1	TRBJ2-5	TGTGCCAGCAGTTTAAGTCAGGGGGCGAGGGAGACCCAGTACTTC	CASSLSQGARETQYF
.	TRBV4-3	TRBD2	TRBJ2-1	TGCGCCAGCAGCCAAGAGGCTAGCGGGGTCTACAATGAGCAGTTCTTC	CASSQEASGVYNEQFF
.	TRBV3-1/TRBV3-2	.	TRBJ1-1	TGTGCCAGCAGCCATGGGGGGGCGGGCGCTGAAGCTTTCTTT	CASSHGGAGAEAFF
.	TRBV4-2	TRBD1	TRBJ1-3	TGTGCCAGCAGCCAGGAGGACAGGAGGAGCTCTGGAAACACCATATATTTT	CASSQEDRRSSGNTIYF